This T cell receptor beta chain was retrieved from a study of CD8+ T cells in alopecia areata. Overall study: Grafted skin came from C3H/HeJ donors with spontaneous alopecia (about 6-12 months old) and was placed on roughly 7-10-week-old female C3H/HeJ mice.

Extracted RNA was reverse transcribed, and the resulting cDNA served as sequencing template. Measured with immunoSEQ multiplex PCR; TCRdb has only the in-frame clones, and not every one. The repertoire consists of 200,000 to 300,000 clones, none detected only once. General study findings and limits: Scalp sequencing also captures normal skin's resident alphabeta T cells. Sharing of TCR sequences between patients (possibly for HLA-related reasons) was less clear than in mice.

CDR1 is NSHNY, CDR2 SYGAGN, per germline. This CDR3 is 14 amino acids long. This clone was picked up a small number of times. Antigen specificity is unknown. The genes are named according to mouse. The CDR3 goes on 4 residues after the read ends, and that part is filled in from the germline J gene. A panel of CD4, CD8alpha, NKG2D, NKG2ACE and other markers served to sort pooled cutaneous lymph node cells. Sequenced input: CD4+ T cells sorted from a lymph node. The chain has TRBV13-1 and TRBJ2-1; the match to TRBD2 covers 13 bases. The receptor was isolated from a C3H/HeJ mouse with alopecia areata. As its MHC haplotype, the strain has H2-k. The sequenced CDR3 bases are TGTGCCAGCAGTCCGGGACTGGGGGGGGCT. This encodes CASSPGLGGA. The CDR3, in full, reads CASSPGLGGAEQFF.